This TCR beta chain stems from a study of blood T cell repertoires in COVID-19. About the study: Sites in the United States, Italy and Spain provided acute and convalescent COVID-19 samples. From T cells, B-cell-depleted T cells, or PBMCs came the material, which was cDNA or gDNA.

Losses at the gene ends were 5 bases for V and 7 bases for J; bases not matched to a gene: 18. The CDR3 has 18 amino acids. Germline CDR1 and CDR2: SEHNR and FQNEAQ (reference sequence). Per the authors' pipeline: Quantification of nucleated cells was approximated via reference gene primer amplification. Sequencing was performed with immunoSEQ multiplex PCR; in TCRdb, only in-frame clones are kept and a portion is missing. V and J calls and clone size are given by that table; D and trimming were obtained from the DNA. In the table there are tens of thousands of clones, roughly 79% of which are singletons.

The sequencing sample was made of peripheral blood. This rearrangement joins TRBV7-9 to TRBJ2-1, with TRBD2 matching over 9 bases. The sequence was obtained from a human donor in a cohort sampled during active COVID-19. CDR3 nucleotides: TGTGCCAGCAGCCCTAATCCTAGGGCGGGGGGGCCTCGGAATGAGCAGTTCTTC. Translation gives CASSPNPRAGGPRNEQFF.